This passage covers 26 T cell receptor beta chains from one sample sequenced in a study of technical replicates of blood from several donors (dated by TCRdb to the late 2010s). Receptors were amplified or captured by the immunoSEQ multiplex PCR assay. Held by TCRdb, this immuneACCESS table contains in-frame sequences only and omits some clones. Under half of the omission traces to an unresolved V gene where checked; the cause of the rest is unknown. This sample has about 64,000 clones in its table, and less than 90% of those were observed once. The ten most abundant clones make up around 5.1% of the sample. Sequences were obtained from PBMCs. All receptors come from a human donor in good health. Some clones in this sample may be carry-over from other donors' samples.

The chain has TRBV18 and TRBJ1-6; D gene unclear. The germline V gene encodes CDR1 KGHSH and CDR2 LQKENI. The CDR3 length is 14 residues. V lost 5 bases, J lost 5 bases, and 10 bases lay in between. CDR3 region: CASSESFDNSPLHF. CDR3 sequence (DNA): TGTGCCAGCTCAGAGAGTTTCGATAATTCACCCCTCCACTTT.

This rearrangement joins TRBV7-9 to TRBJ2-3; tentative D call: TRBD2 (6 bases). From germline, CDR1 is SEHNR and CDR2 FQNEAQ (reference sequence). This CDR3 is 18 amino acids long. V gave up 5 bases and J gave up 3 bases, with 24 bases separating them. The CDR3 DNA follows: TGTGCCAGCAGCACTGGCGGAGGGCGCCTTGGGAGAACAGATACGCAGTATTTT. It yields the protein CASSTGGGRLGRTDTQYF.

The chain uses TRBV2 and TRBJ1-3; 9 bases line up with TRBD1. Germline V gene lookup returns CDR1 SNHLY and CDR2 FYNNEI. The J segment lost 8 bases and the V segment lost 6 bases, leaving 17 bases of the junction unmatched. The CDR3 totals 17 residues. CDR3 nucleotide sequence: TGTGCCAGCAGGGCCCCATCCGGTAGGGGACAGGGAGACACCATATATTTT. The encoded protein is CASRAPSGRGQGDTIYF.

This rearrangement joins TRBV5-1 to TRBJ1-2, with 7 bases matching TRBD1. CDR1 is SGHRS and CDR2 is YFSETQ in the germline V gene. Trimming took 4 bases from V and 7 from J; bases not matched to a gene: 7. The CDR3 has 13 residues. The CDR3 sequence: CASSPDRDGGYTF. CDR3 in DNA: TGCGCCAGCAGCCCCGACAGGGACGGTGGCTACACCTTC.

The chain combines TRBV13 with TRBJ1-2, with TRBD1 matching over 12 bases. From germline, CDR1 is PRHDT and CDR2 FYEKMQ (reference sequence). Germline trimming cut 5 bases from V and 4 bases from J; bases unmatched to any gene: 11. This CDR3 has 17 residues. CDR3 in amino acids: CASSLRDRGRRAYGYTF. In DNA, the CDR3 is TGTGCCAGCAGCCTCCGGGACAGGGGGCGAAGGGCCTATGGCTACACCTTC.

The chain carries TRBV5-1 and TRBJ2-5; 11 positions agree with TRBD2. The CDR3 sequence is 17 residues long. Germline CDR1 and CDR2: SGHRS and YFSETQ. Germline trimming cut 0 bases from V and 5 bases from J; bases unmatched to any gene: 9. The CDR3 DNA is TGCGCCAGCAGCTTGGGAGATCTAGCGGGGGGCCGGGAGACCCAGTACTTC. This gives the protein CASSLGDLAGGRETQYF.

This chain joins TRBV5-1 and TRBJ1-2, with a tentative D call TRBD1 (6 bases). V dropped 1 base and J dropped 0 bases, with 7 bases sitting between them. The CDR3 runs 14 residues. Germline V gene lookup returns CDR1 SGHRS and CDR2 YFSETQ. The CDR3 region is CASSLSGANYGYTF. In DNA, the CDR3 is TGCGCCAGCAGCTTGTCAGGGGCTAACTATGGCTACACCTTC.

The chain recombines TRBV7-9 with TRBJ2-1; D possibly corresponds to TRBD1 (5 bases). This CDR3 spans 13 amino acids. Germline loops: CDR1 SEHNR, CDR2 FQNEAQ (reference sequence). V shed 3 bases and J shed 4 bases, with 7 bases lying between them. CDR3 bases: TGTGCCAGCAGCTTGGGGCTTTACAATGAGCAGTTCTTC. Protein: CASSLGLYNEQFF.

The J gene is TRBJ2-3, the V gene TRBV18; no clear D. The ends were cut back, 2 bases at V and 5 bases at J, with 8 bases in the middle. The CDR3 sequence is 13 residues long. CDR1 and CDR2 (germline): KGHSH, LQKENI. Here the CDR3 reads CASSPVGGDTQYF. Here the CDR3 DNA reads TGTGCCAGCTCACCAGTCGGCGGAGATACGCAGTATTTT.

CDR3 protein: CASSPRGTSVGYEQYF. CDR3 sequence (DNA): TGTGCCAGCTCACCACGAGGGACTAGCGTCGGTTACGAGCAGTACTTC. The chain carries TRBV18 and TRBJ2-7; 10 bases line up with TRBD2. Germline lookup yields CDR1 KGHSH and CDR2 LQKENI. There are 16 residues in the CDR3. J lost 4 bases, V lost 1 base, and 7 bases had no gene match. Filled out from reference TRBV18 and TRBJ2-7, the complete variable domain reads NAGVMQNPRHLVRRRGQEARLRCSPMKGHSHVYWYRQLPEEGLKFMVYLQKENIIDESGMPKERFSAEFPKEGPSILRIQQVVRGDSAAYFCASSPRGTSVGYEQYFGPGTRLTVT.

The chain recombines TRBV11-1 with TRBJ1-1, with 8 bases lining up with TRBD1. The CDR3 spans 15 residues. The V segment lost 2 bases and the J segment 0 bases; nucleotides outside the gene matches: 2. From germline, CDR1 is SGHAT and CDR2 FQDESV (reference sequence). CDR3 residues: CASSLMGQVNTEAFF. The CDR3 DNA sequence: TGTGCCAGCAGCTTAATGGGACAGGTGAACACTGAAGCTTTCTTT.

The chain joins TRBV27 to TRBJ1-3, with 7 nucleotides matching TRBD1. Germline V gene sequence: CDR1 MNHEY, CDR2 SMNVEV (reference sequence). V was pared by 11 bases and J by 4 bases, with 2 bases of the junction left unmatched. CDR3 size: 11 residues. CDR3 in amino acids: CAGTDGNTIYF. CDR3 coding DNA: TGTGCCGGGACAGACGGAAACACCATATATTTT.

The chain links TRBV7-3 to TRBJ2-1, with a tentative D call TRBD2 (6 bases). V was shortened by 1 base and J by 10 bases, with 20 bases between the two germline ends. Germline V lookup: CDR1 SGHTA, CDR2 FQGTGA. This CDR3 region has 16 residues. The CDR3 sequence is CASSLIGGNRVGEQFF. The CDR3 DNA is TGTGCCAGCAGCTTAATTGGCGGGAATCGCGTCGGAGAGCAGTTCTTC.

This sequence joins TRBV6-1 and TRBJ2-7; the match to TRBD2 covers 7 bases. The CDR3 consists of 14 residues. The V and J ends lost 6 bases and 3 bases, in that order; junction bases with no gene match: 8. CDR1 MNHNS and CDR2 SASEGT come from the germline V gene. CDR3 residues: CASRTGTTRYEQYF. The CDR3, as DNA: TGTGCCAGCAGGACCGGGACTACACGCTACGAGCAGTACTTC.

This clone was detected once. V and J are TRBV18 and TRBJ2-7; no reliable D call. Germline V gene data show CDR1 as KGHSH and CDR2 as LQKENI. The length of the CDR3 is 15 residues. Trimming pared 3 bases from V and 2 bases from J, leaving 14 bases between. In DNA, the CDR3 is TGTGCCAGCTCACCGGTTCTTACCACTACCTACGAGCAGTACTTC. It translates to CASSPVLTTTYEQYF.

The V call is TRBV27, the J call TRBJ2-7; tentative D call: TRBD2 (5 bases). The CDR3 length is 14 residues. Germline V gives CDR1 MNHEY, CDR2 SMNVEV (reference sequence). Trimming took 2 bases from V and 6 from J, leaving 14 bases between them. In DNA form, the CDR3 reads TGTGCCAGCAGTTTACGCGACACCGGAGGCGAGCAGTACTTC. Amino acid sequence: CASSLRDTGGEQYF.

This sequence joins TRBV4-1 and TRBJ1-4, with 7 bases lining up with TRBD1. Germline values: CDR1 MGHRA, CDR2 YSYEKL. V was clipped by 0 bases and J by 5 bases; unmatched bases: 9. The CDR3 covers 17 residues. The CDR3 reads CASSQDQVDRKNEKLFF. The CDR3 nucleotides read TGCGCCAGCAGCCAAGACCAGGTGGACAGGAAGAATGAAAAACTGTTTTTT.

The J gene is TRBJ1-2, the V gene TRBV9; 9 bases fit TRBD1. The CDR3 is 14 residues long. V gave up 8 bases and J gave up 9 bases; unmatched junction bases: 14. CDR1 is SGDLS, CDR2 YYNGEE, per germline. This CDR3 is CAREGGDRAPRYTF. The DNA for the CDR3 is TGTGCCAGAGAGGGGGGGGACAGGGCTCCACGCTACACCTTC.

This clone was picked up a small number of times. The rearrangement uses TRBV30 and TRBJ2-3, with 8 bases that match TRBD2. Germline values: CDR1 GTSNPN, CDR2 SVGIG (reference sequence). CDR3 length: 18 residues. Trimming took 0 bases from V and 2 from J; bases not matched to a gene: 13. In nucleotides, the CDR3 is TGTGCCTGGAGTGTACACCCCAAAGCGGGAGTGTACACAGATACGCAGTATTTT. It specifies CAWSVHPKAGVYTDTQYF.

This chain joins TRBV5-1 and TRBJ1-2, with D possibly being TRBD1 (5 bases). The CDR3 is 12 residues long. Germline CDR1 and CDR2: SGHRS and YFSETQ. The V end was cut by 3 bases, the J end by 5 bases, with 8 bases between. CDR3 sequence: CASSSDKYGYTF. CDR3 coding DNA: TGCGCCAGCAGCTCGGACAAGTATGGCTACACCTTC.

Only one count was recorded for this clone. This CDR3 is CASSLADRFYTF. The CDR3 DNA sequence: TGTGCCAGCAGCTTAGCGGACAGGTTCTACACCTTC. The rearrangement uses TRBV7-9 and TRBJ1-2; 7 nucleotides match TRBD1. J lost 10 bases, V lost 0 bases, and 2 bases had no gene match. Germline CDR1 reads SEHNR; CDR2 reads FQNEAQ (reference sequence). The CDR3 covers 12 residues.

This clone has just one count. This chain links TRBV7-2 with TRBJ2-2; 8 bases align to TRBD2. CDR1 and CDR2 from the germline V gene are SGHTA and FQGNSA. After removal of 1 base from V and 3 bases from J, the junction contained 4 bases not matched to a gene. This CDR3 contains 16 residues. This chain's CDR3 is CASSLVGGGYTGELFF. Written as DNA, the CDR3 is TGTGCCAGCAGCTTAGTAGGCGGGGGGTACACCGGGGAGCTGTTTTTT. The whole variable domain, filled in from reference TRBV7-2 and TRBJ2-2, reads GAGVSQSPSNKVTEKGKDVELRCDPISGHTALYWYRQSLGQGLEFLIYFQGNSAPDKSGLPSDRFSAERTGGSVSTLTIQRTQQEDSAVYLCASSLVGGGYTGELFFGEGSRLTVL.

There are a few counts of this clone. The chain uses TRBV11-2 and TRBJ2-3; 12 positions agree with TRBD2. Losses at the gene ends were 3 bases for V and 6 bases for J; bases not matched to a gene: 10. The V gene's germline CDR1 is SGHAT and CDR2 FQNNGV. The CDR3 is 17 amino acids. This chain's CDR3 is CASSFRTSGNVGDTQYF. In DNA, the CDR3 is TGTGCCAGCAGCTTCAGGACTAGCGGGAATGTTGGTGATACGCAGTATTTT. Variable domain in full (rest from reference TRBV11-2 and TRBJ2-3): EAGVAQSPRYKIIEKRQSVAFWCNPISGHATLYWYQQILGQGPKLLIQFQNNGVVDDSQLPKDRFSAERLKGVDSTLKIQPAKLEDSAVYLCASSFRTSGNVGDTQYFGPGTRLTVL.

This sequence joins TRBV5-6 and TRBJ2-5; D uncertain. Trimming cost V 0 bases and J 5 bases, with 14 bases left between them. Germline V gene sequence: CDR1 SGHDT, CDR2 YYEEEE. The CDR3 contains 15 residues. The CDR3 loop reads CASSLGSLSVETQYF. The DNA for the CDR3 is TGTGCCAGCAGCTTGGGATCTCTCTCGGTGGAGACCCAGTACTTC. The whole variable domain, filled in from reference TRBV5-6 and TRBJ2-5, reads DAGVTQSPTHLIKTRGQQVTLRCSPKSGHDTVSWYQQALGQGPQFIFQYYEEEERQRGNFPDRFSGHQFPNYSSELNVNALLLGDSALYLCASSLGSLSVETQYFGPGTRLLVL.

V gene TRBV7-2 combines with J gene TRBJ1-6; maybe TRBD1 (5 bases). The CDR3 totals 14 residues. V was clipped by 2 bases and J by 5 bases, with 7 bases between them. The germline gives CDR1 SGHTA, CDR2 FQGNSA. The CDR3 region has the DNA TGTGCCAGCAGCTTACAGGGTGATAATTCACCCCTCCACTTT. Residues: CASSLQGDNSPLHF.

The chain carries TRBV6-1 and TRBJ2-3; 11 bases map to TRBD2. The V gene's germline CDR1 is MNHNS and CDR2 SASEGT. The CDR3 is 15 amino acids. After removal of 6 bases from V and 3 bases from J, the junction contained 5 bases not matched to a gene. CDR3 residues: CASRPLAGGTDTQYF. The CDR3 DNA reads TGTGCCAGCAGGCCGCTAGCGGGAGGTACAGATACGCAGTATTTT.